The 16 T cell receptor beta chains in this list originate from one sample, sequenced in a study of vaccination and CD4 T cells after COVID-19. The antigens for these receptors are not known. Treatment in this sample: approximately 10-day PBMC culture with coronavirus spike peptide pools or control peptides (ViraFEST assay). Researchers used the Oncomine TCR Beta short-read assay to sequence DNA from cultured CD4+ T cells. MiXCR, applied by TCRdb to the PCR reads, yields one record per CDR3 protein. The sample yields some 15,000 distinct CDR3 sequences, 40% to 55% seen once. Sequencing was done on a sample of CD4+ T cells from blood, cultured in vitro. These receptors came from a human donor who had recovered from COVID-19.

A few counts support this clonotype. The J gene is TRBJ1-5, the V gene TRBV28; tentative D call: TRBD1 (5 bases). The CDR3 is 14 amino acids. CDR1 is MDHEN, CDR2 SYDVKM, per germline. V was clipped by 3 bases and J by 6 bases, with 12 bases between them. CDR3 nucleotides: TGTGCCAGCAGTTTGACAGTCTGGGTTCAGCCCCAGCATTTT. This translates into CASSLTVWVQPQHF.

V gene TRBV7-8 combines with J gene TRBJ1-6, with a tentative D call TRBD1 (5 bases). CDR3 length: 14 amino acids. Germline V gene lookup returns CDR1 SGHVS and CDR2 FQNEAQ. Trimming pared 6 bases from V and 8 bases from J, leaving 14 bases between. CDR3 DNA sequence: TGTGCCAGCAGTCCCGACAGCGGATATTCACCCCTCCACTTT. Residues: CASSPDSGYSPLHF.

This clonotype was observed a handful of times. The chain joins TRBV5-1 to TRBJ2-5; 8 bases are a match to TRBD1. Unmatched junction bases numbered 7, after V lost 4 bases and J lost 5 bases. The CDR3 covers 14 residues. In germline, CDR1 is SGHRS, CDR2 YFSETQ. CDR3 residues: CASSADRGRETQYF. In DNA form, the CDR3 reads TGCGCCAGCAGCGCCGACAGGGGTAGGGAGACCCAGTACTTC.

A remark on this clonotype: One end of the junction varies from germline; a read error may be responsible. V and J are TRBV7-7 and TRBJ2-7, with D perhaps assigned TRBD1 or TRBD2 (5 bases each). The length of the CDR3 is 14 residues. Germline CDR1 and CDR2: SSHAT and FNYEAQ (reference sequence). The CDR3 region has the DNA TGTGCTAGCAGCTTAGCGTTGGGGGAGACCGAGCAGTACTTC. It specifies CASSLALGETEQYF.

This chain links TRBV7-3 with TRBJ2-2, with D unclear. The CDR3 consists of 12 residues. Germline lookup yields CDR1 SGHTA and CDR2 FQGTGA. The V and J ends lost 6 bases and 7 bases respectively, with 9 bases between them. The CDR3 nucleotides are TGTGCCAGCAGTTTTTCGGGCGGGGAGCTGTTTTTT. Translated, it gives CASSFSGGELFF.

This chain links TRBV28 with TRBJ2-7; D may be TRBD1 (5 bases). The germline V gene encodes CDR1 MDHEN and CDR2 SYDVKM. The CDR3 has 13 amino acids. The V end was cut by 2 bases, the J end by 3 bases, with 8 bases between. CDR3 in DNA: TGTGCCAGCAGTTTAGGCCAGGGCTACGAGCAGTACTTC. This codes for CASSLGQGYEQYF.

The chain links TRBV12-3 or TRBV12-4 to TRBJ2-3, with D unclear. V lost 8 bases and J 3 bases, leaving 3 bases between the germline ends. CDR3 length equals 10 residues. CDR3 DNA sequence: TGTGCCAGCGGTACAGATACGCAGTATTTT. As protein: CASGTDTQYF.

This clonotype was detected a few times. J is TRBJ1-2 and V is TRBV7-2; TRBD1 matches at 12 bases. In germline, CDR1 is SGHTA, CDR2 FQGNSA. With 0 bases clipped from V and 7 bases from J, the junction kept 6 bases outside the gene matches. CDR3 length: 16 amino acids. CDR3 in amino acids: CASSLAPGQGALGYTF. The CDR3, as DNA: TGTGCCAGCAGCTTAGCGCCGGGACAGGGGGCGCTTGGCTACACCTTC.

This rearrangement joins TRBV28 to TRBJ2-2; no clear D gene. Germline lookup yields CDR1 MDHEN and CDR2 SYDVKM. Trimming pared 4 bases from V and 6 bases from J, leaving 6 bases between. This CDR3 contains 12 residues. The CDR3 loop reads CASSWAAGELFF. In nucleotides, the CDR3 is TGTGCCAGCAGTTGGGCGGCCGGGGAGCTGTTTTTT.

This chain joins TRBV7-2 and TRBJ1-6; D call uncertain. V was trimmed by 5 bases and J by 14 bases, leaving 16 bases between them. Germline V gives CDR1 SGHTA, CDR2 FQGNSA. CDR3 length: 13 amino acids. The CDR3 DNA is TGTGCCAGCAGCCCTCGCCAGGCCGGCGCCCTCCACTTT. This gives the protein CASSPRQAGALHF.

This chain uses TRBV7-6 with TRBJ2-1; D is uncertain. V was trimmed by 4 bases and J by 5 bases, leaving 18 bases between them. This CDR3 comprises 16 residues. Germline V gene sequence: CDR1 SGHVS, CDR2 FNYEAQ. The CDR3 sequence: CASSSEQIPHNNEQFF. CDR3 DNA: TGTGCCAGCAGCTCGGAGCAGATTCCCCACAACAATGAGCAGTTCTTC.

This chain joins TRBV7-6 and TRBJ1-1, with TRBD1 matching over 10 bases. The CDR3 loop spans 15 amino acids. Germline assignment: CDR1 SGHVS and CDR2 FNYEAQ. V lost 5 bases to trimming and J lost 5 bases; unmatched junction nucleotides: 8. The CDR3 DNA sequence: TGTGCCAGCAGCCCGAGACAGGGGGCGCCAACTGAAGCTTTCTTT. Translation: CASSPRQGAPTEAFF.

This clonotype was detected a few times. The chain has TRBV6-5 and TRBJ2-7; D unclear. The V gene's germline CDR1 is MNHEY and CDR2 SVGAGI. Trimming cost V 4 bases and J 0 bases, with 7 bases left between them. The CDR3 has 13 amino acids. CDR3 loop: CASSSGVSYEQYF. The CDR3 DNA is TGTGCCAGCAGTTCTGGGGTCTCCTACGAGCAGTACTTC.

CDR3 loop: CASSVGDGYGYTF. The CDR3 DNA follows: TGTGCCAGCAGTGTAGGGGATGGCTATGGCTACACCTTC. V gene TRBV6-1 combines with J gene TRBJ1-2; tentative D call: TRBD1 (5 bases). Germline V gene data show CDR1 as MNHNS and CDR2 as SASEGT. Trimming took off 4 bases at V and 4 bases at J, with 10 bases between the two ends. This CDR3 spans 13 amino acids.

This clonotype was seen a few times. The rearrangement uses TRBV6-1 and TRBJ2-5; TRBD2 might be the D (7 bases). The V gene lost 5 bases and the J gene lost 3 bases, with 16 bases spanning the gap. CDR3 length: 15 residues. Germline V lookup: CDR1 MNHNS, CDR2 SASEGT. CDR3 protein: CASSPGGLGEETQYF. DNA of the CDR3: TGTGCCAGCAGTCCCGGGGGGCTGGGCGAAGAGACCCAGTACTTC.

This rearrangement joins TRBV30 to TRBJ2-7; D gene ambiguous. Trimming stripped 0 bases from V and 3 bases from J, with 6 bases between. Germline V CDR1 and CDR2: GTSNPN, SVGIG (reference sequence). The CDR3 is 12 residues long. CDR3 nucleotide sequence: TGTGCCTGGAGTGTAACGGGCTACGAGCAGTACTTC. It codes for CAWSVTGYEQYF.